Below are 16 T cell receptor beta chains sequenced from a single sample in a study of cytomegalovirus exposure and HLA in healthy donors. Primers: 60 Vbeta forward and 13 Jbeta reverse. Produced via immunoSEQ multiplex PCR; TCRdb's table is partial and in-frame only. The sample has 140,000 to 150,000 clones, over 60% seen once; the top ten hold over 2%. The sample taken for sequencing was PBMCs. Source of these receptors: a man aged 35-49 years in good health and CMV-seronegative.

The chain links TRBV6-5 to TRBJ1-1; 8 bases are shared with TRBD1. After removal of 4 bases from V and 11 bases from J, the junction contained 12 bases not matched to a gene. Per the germline V gene, CDR1 is MNHEY and CDR2 is SVGAGI. The CDR3 runs 14 residues. This CDR3 is CASSSGTGPPLAFF. CDR3 sequence (DNA): TGTGCCAGCAGTTCCGGGACAGGTCCCCCCCTCGCTTTCTTT.

The genes are TRBV29-1 and TRBJ1-1, with 9 positions matching TRBD1. The CDR3 is made up of 13 amino acids. Germline CDR1 is SQVTM and CDR2 is ANQGSEA. Losses at the gene ends were 7 bases for V and 4 bases for J; bases not matched to a gene: 7. CDR3: CSAGLTGGTEAFF. The CDR3 nucleotides are TGCAGCGCGGGACTGACAGGGGGCACTGAAGCTTTCTTT.

The chain has TRBV7-9 and TRBJ2-7, with 8 bases identical to TRBD2. V dropped 2 bases and J dropped 2; count of bases not matched to a gene: 5. CDR3 length: 15 residues. Per the germline V gene, CDR1 is SEHNR and CDR2 is FQNEAQ (reference sequence). Here the CDR3 reads CASSLRTSGPYEQYF. The CDR3 nucleotides are TGTGCCAGCAGCTTAAGAACTAGCGGACCCTACGAGCAGTACTTC.

The J gene is TRBJ2-7, the V gene TRBV28; TRBD1 might be the D (6 bases). V was trimmed by 7 bases and J by 2 bases, leaving 12 bases between them. CDR3 length: 13 amino acids. Germline V CDR1 and CDR2: MDHEN, SYDVKM. Written as DNA, the CDR3 is TGTGCCAGCAAACGGGACACGACCTACGAGCAGTACTTC. Translated: CASKRDTTYEQYF.

The chain couples TRBV5-8 to TRBJ1-1; no clear D. The CDR3 is made up of 14 amino acids. V lost 2 bases and J lost 1, with 9 bases in between. CDR1 is SGHTS, CDR2 YDEGEE, per germline. In nucleotides, the CDR3 is TGTGCCAGCAGCTTCGGGGAAGCGAACACTGAAGCTTTCTTT. It codes for CASSFGEANTEAFF.

This chain uses TRBV7-8 with TRBJ2-5, with D perhaps TRBD1 (6 bases). The CDR3 runs to 14 residues. Trimming cost V 1 base and J 5 bases, with 11 bases left between them. Germline V gives CDR1 SGHVS, CDR2 FQNEAQ. The CDR3: CASSLVDRRETQYF. The CDR3 nucleotides are TGTGCCAGCAGCTTAGTAGACAGGAGGGAGACCCAGTACTTC.

A few counts support this clone. The chain is built from TRBV15 and TRBJ1-2; no clear D. Trimming removed 4 bases from V and 5 bases from J, with 14 bases in between. CDR1 and CDR2 from the germline V gene are LNHNV and YYDKDF (reference sequence). The CDR3 consists of 14 residues. The CDR3, as DNA: TGTGCCACCAGCAAAACGCAGGCGGGGTATGGCTACACCTTC. Its translation is CATSKTQAGYGYTF.

The rearrangement links TRBV5-1 to TRBJ1-2; possible D gene TRBD1, 5 bases. Germline loops: CDR1 SGHRS, CDR2 YFSETQ. V was pared by 4 bases and J by 5 bases, with 12 bases between. The CDR3 spans 13 residues. CDR3 nucleotide sequence: TGCGCCAGCAGCCCCGGCGCAGGGTATGGCTACACCTTC. Amino acids: CASSPGAGYGYTF.

This clone was seen only a few times. The chain couples TRBV15 to TRBJ2-1; no firm D call. Germline CDR1 reads LNHNV; CDR2 reads YYDKDF (reference sequence). This CDR3 has 12 residues. The V gene lost 4 bases and the J gene lost 8 bases, with 9 bases spanning the gap. In DNA form, the CDR3 reads TGTGCCACCAGCAAACTTTTGGATGAGCAGTTCTTC. This gives the protein CATSKLLDEQFF. The entire variable domain, with the rest obtained from reference TRBV15 and TRBJ2-1, is as follows: DAMVIQNPRYQVTQFGKPVTLSCSQTLNHNVMYWYQQKSSQAPKLLFHYYDKDFNNEADTPDNFQSRRPNTSFCFLDIRSPGLGDTAMYLCATSKLLDEQFFGPGTRLTVL.

This chain uses TRBV5-4 with TRBJ2-5; TRBD2 might be the D (5 bases). TRBJ2-7 explains the end of the DNA better; the J call may be wrong. The CDR3 runs 15 residues. Germline V gives CDR1 SGHNT, CDR2 YYREEE (reference sequence). This CDR3 is CASSRGGPSSYEQYF. CDR3 nucleotides: TGTGCCAGCAGCCGGGGTGGCCCGAGCTCCTACGAGCAGTACTTC.

The chain is built from TRBV6-5 and TRBJ2-5; TRBD1 matches 8 bases. CDR1 and CDR2 from the germline V gene are MNHEY and SVGAGI. CDR3 length: 16 amino acids. The V segment lost 4 bases and the J segment 2 bases; nucleotides outside the gene matches: 9. CDR3 protein: CASSFSDREVQETQYF. CDR3 bases: TGTGCCAGCAGTTTTTCGGACAGGGAAGTTCAAGAGACCCAGTACTTC.

V is TRBV7-9 and J is TRBJ1-4; D perhaps matches TRBD1 (5 bases). The CDR3 is 14 residues long. V was shortened by 3 bases and J by 4 bases, with 9 bases between the two germline ends. Germline CDR1 and CDR2: SEHNR and FQNEAQ (reference sequence). In nucleotides, the CDR3 is TGTGCCAGCAGCTTTGGGGGGAATAATGAAAAACTGTTTTTT. It specifies CASSFGGNNEKLFF.

J is TRBJ1-1 and V is TRBV9; tentative D call: TRBD1 (5 bases). Between the trimmed V and J ends, which lost 3 bases and 1 base, there was a span of 25 bases. Germline values: CDR1 SGDLS, CDR2 YYNGEE. The CDR3 runs 19 residues. CDR3 sequence reads: CASSAPDRSFGFGNTEAFF. The CDR3 nucleotides read TGTGCCAGCAGCGCCCCTGACAGATCGTTCGGGTTTGGGAACACTGAAGCTTTCTTT.

This clone was seen a few times. This sequence joins TRBV11-2 and TRBJ2-7; TRBD1 might be the D (5 bases). V was pared by 3 bases and J by 3 bases, with 12 bases between. This CDR3 contains 14 residues. The germline V gene has CDR1 SGHAT and CDR2 FQNNGV. In DNA form, the CDR3 reads TGTGCCAGCAGCTTCCAGGGCGGTCACTACGAGCAGTACTTC. It specifies CASSFQGGHYEQYF.

This clone was seen only once. One end of the junction fails to match germline, which may point to a read error. The rearrangement joins TRBV7-8 to TRBJ1-5; D remains unclear. The germline gives CDR1 SGHVS, CDR2 FQNEAQ. The CDR3 runs 15 residues. CDR3 amino acids: CASSFGGRSNQPQHF. CDR3 coding DNA: TGTGCCAGCAGCTTTGGAGGCAGGTCAAATCAGCCCCAACATTTT.

The J gene is TRBJ2-2, the V gene TRBV7-9, with 11 bases lining up with TRBD1. In germline, CDR1 is SEHNR, CDR2 FQNEAQ (reference sequence). V lost 8 bases, J lost 7 bases, and 12 bases stayed unmatched. This CDR3 has 16 residues. The CDR3 loop is CASRPWDRGRHGELFF. DNA of the CDR3: TGTGCCAGCCGGCCGTGGGACAGGGGGAGACACGGGGAGCTGTTTTTT.